The T cell receptor (beta chain) under discussion was sequenced for a study of cytomegalovirus exposure and HLA in healthy donors. Study information: From about 179 million T cells, an earlier analysis saw approximately 110 million unique TCR beta sequences. Overall study findings and caveats: A later analysis reported that several of the most significant clusters appeared to be linked to common viral pathogens, among them Epstein-Barr virus.

The PCR had 60 Vbeta and 13 Jbeta primers. Per the authors' pipeline: Later, an analysis found tens of millions of unique TCR beta chains, and roughly 9.9 million of these were shared. Repertoires were generated with immunoSEQ multiplex PCR, while TCRdb's copy carries only in-frame clones and drops some. V and J calls plus clone size are reproduced from that table; the DNA served to infer D and trimming. Of 150,000 to 200,000 clones in the sample, 70% to 85% were seen once. Donors showed nominal health when sampled, although they likely had unrecorded immune exposures. Worth noting for this clone: The antigen is undetermined.

Germline CDR1 reads SNHLY; CDR2 reads FYNNEI. CDR3 length: 13 amino acids. V was clipped by 5 bases and J by 9 bases; unmatched bases: 5. This chain links TRBV2 with TRBJ2-1; 9 bases match TRBD1. Sequenced sample: PBMCs. The TCR originated in a man aged 50-59 years in good health and CMV-seropositive. CDR3 region: CASSRDRAGEQFF. As DNA, the CDR3 is TGTGCCAGCAGTAGGGACAGGGCTGGTGAGCAGTTCTTC.